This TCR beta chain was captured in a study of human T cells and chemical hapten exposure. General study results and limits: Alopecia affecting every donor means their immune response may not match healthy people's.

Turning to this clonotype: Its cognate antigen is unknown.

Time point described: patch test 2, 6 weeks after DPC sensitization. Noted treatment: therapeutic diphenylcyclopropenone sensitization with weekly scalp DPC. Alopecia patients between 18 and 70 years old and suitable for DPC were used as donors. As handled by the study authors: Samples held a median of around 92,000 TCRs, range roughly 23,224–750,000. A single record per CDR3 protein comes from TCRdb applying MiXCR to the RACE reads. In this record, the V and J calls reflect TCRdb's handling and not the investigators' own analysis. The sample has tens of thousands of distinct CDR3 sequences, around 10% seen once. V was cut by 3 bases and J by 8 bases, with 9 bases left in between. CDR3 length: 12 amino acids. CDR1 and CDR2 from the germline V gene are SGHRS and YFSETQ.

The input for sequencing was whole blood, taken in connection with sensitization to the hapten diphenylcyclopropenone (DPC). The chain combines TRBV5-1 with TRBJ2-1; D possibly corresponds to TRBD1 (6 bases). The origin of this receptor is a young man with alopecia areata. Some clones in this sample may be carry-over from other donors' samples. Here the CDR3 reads CASSSRGDEQFF. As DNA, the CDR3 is TGCGCCAGCAGCTCCAGGGGCGATGAGCAGTTCTTC.